This section outlines one TCR beta chain sequence together with its context. It lacks a known antigen. No clone much larger than this one lies a single base away; base qualities are absent. The CDR3 holds 16 amino acids from the cysteine to the phenylalanine. Just the 48-base CDR3 DNA is kept, in frame starting at base 1. Cut back by 2 bases and 1 base, the V and J ends lie 14 bases apart. Reading the germline V gene gives CDR1 KGHSH and CDR2 LQKENI. Library method: the immunoSEQ multiplex PCR assay. The multiplex PCR relied on a mix of 60 forward primers for TCR Vbeta segments and 13 reverse primers for TCR Jbeta segments. A multiplex PCR assay on genomic DNA amplified the CDR3 region of rearranged TCR beta genes. Amplified TCR beta libraries were sequenced as 87-base-pair reads on the Illumina HiSeq System. From the authors' description of their analysis: In a later analysis, tens of millions of unique TCR beta chains were counted across the 666 repertoires, and roughly 11 million of these chains were shared by at least two donors. A nearest-neighbor algorithm error-corrected the raw reads and collapsed the reads into unique sequences, merging closely related sequences to remove PCR and sequencing errors. CDR3 sequences were aligned to IMGT reference sequences to assign V, D and J gene segments. For a sequence to be retained, a match of at least six nucleotides to both a V gene segment and a J gene segment was required. A rearrangement was called productive if the CDR3 had no stop codons and remained in frame with V and J, and every other rearrangement was called non-productive. CDR3 was defined by IMGT convention, running from the second conserved V-encoded cysteine to the conserved J-encoded phenylalanine. Sequences without an unambiguous match to a single V gene segment were excluded from the earlier analysis of about 600 of the donors. In an earlier analysis of some 590 of the donors, a V segment was called functional when productive rearrangements were above 56.7%, and segregating when the standard deviation between donors exceeded 5%. A statistical classification framework was built for diagnosing cytomegalovirus status from the catalog of TCR beta chain sequences. In a later analysis, TCR nucleotide sequences were compared against IMGT/GENE-DB human TR gene sequences so that V and J genes could be assigned. Using the TCRdist pipeline, a later analysis assigned CDR3 sequences along with most-parsimonious VDJ recombination scenarios. In a later analysis, each TCR beta chain was defined by its CDR3 amino acid sequence together with its V-gene family, and reads without a unique V-gene family were excluded. To address suspected cross-contamination and a sequencing artifact, a later analysis removed around 600 highly shared, low-generation-probability nucleotide sequences. In a later analysis, a clonal expansion index for each public chain was calculated from normalized within-repertoire ranks of inferred template counts. In a later analysis, generation probabilities were computed using a VDJ recombination model fitted to out-of-frame rearrangements, and the results were checked against IGoR. In a later analysis, TCR-TCR, TCR-HLA and TCR-CMV co-occurrence was scored with hypergeometric tests, and a repertoire-size bias correction was applied to TCR pairs. To estimate false discovery rates, a later analysis permuted the HLA or CMV assignments 20 times. In a later analysis, co-occurring TCRs were grouped with DBSCAN, and TCRdist sequence similarity was added when clustering was performed within HLA-allele-positive subsets. Co-occurrence clustering excluded repertoires with fewer than 30,000 or more than 120,000 public chains, plus five with anomalous nucleotide sharing. Entries here come from immuneACCESS through TCRdb and include only in-frame sequences with V and J called. Some clones fail to appear in such tables; in the studies checked, an unresolved V gene covers under half of the shortfall, and the cause of the remainder is unknown. Clonal size and the V and J genes are those of that table, whereas D and trimming came from the DNA. The sample table holds some 200,000 clones, of which 75% to 85% were seen once. In total, the top ten clones hold under 0.8% of the sample.

This sample was included in a study of cytomegalovirus exposure and HLA in healthy donors (TCRdb year 2017). For context, the study as a whole: An earlier analysis of approximately 550 of the donors reported 250 to 350 Gb of sequence data and 117 million unique TCR beta sequences from 190 million or so T cells. Genome-wide SNP genotypes for about 55% of the 666 donors were used in a later genetic analysis, which treated that subset as a discovery cohort. The T cell repertoires of around 730 subjects were profiled by immunosequencing and related to cytomegalovirus serostatus. HLA typing covered class I and class II loci at four-digit resolution. An earlier analysis of 587 of the donors used high-throughput TCR beta sequencing to judge whether each TCR beta V gene segment behaved as functional or pseudogenic. Along with the roughly 670-subject first cohort, a separate validation cohort of roughly 110 different subjects was used. All discovery cohort repertoires had been generated on a single sequencing platform. In a later analysis, previously published TCR beta repertoires from 670 or so donors were re-analyzed and high-resolution HLA genotyping was added so that TCR occurrence patterns could be studied. On average, around 200,000 unique TCR beta nucleotide sequences were sequenced per donor among a few hundred genotyped donors of the cohort, with roughly 18% of those sequences being non-productive. Donor age, sex, ethnicity and CMV serostatus were compiled alongside the repertoire data. The aim of the study was to test whether cataloging public T cell receptors could identify signatures of past pathogen exposure. An early release covering just under 650 HLA-typed donors comprised about 310 gigabases of sequencing data and around 80 million unique TCR sequences. Among the roughly 400 genotyped donors, around 81% belonged to the genetic ancestry cluster associated with self-reported Caucasian donors. The later analysis used no new phenotypic data to find candidate immune exposures, relying instead on TCR beta sequences and their occurrence across donors. The number of typed donors differed by locus: roughly 620-630 for A, B, C, DRB1 and DQB1; 522 for DQA1; around 580 for DPA1; and around 470 for DPB1. The study combined high-throughput TCR immunosequencing, statistical association of individual TCRs with disease status, and machine learning to predict cytomegalovirus infection status. Because of strong linkage in the cohort, roughly five DR-DQ haplotypes were treated as single units for association and clustering.

In total, about 650 healthy bone marrow donors made up the cohort. At the time of sampling, all cohort members were nominally healthy, though unrecorded immune exposures were likely present. The donor was CMV seronegative and belonged to the group of 380 or so seronegative cohort members. Each donor provided a peripheral blood sample, and peripheral blood mononuclear cells were used for TCR beta sequencing. The Qiagen DNeasy Blood Extraction Kit was used to extract genomic DNA from the blood cell samples. Study-level results and caveats: The presence/absence analyses assumed that sequencing depth was roughly uniform across donors, and that assumption may not be true. A later analysis found that most CMV-associated TCR beta chains appeared HLA-restricted, with HLA associations seemingly driven largely by CMV exposure. Most TCR sequences were seen in very few donors, while some public TCRs were found in many individuals. The only immune exposure information available for the cohort was CMV serostatus. The cohort was sequenced for TCR beta chains only, and without alpha or paired-chain data the features that could be detected were limited. In vitro tests confirmed that a few of the cytomegalovirus-associated TCR beta chains recognize cytomegalovirus antigens. Some IMGT-functional V segments, including TRBV6-2 and TRBV6-3, could not be told apart with the 87-base-pair reads, so those segments were excluded. In a later genetic analysis, a missense DCLRE1C variant was associated with V-gene and J-gene trimming of TCR beta chains, and the association was replicated in an independent cohort. A later genetic analysis reported fewer N-insertions in productive TCRs among donors in an Asian-associated ancestry cluster than the roughly 720-donor mean. Because HLA typing was missing for some donors at each locus, association tests included only the typed subset. It was suggested by the authors that the approach could potentially be generalized to other disease states and immunological phenotypes. Roughly 17 rarely observed V segments, including chromosome 9 orphons, were excluded from the earlier analysis of a few hundred of the donors because counts were too low. Cytomegalovirus status was reported to be diagnosed by the classifier with high specificity and sensitivity in both the original and validation cohorts. Assigning TCR associations to individual alleles was difficult when HLA alleles, especially DR and DQ, strongly co-occurred. A later analysis reported that several top co-occurrence clusters appeared linked to parvovirus B19, influenza, CMV and Epstein-Barr virus. In an earlier analysis of some 550 of the donors, most TCR beta V segments were observed in productive rearrangements about 87% or about 30% of the time, broadly matching IMGT annotations. The study gave a list of more than 150 TCR beta chains associated with cytomegalovirus. Specific HLA alleles were associated with roughly 16,000 TCR beta sequences at a false discovery rate of 0.05 in a later analysis. Compared with equally common non-associated chains, HLA-associated TCR beta chains in a later analysis were more clonally expanded and had lower generation probabilities. Correlated functional status among segregating V segments might reflect linkage disequilibrium, but an unknown experimental factor could not be ruled out. A further reported finding was that TCR beta sequences accurately predicted the HLA-A and HLA-B alleles for most subjects in the first cohort. In a later analysis, the rate of TCR association differed among HLA loci, with DRB1 alleles having the most associated TCRs and HLA-C alleles having the fewest. The sequencing pipeline was judged likely to have produced a cluster of highly shared sequence variants as a technical artifact.

The TCR was taken from a boy aged 5-17 years in good health and CMV-seronegative. The sequenced sample consisted of PBMCs. The rearranged segments are TRBV18 and TRBJ2-5, with no reliable assignment of the D segment. The CDR3 reads CASSPLMGSSQETQYF. The base sequence is TGTGCCAGCTCACCATTGATGGGCAGTTCCCAAGAGACCCAGTACTTC. Where the CDR3 stops, the reference TRBV18 and TRBJ2-5 genes take over; the full variable domain is NAGVMQNPRHLVRRRGQEARLRCSPMKGHSHVYWYRQLPEEGLKFMVYLQKENIIDESGMPKERFSAEFPKEGPSILRIQQVVRGDSAAYFCASSPLMGSSQETQYFGPGTRLLVL.